Presented here are 13 T cell receptor beta chains from one specimen sequenced in a study of blood T cell repertoires in COVID-19. Only in-frame clones appear in the TCRdb table, and some are missing; sequencing was by immunoSEQ multiplex PCR. The sample consists of a few hundred thousand clones, 90% of them appearing once. The material sequenced was PBMCs or T cells enriched from blood (not recorded which). Source of these receptors: a man aged 25 to 45 who had recovered from COVID-19.

There are a few counts of this clone. J is TRBJ1-1 and V is TRBV6-1; D might be TRBD1 (6 bases). Trimming took off 1 base at V and 3 bases at J, with 6 bases between the two ends. CDR1 MNHNS and CDR2 SASEGT come from the germline V gene. The CDR3 has 13 residues. CDR3 region: CASSEGGHTEAFF. The CDR3 DNA reads as TGTGCCAGCAGTGAAGGGGGGCACACTGAAGCTTTCTTT.

This clone has a handful of counts. The CDR3 is CASSPGALTYEQYF. The CDR3 DNA reads as TGTGCCAGCAGCCCAGGGGCGCTAACCTACGAGCAGTACTTC. V usage is TRBV7-2 and J usage is TRBJ2-7; possibly TRBD1 for D (6 bases). The CDR3 extends over 14 amino acids. V was shortened by 5 bases and J by 2 bases, with 13 bases between the two germline ends. CDR1 SGHTA and CDR2 FQGNSA come from the germline V gene. Together with reference TRBV7-2 and TRBJ2-7, the CDR3 gives the full variable domain: GAGVSQSPSNKVTEKGKDVELRCDPISGHTALYWYRQSLGQGLEFLIYFQGNSAPDKSGLPSDRFSAERTGGSVSTLTIQRTQQEDSAVYLCASSPGALTYEQYFGPGTRLTVT.

The chain employs TRBV5-1 and TRBJ2-1; D call uncertain. Trimming removed 0 bases from V and 4 bases from J, with 5 bases in between. This CDR3 region has 13 residues. The V gene's germline CDR1 is SGHRS and CDR2 YFSETQ. DNA for the CDR3: TGCGCCAGCAGCTTGGAACAGTACAATGAGCAGTTCTTC. This gives the protein CASSLEQYNEQFF. The complete variable domain, with remaining parts taken from reference TRBV5-1 and TRBJ2-1, reads KAGVTQTPRYLIKTRGQQVTLSCSPISGHRSVSWYQQTPGQGLQFLFEYFSETQRNKGNFPGRFSGRQFSNSRSEMNVSTLELGDSALYLCASSLEQYNEQFFGPGTRLTVL.

V gene TRBV29-1 combines with J gene TRBJ2-7, with 10 bases lining up with TRBD1. The J segment lost 5 bases and the V segment lost 6 bases, leaving 10 bases of the junction unmatched. Germline assignment: CDR1 SQVTM and CDR2 ANQGSEA. This CDR3 is 14 amino acids long. In DNA form, the CDR3 reads TGCAGCGTGGCCCTTGGGACAGGGGTCGACGAGCAGTACTTC. Translating it yields CSVALGTGVDEQYF.

This clone was counted a single time. The genes are TRBV15 and TRBJ2-4; a weak D match, TRBD1 (6 bases). This CDR3 has 13 amino acids. Germline V gives CDR1 LNHNV, CDR2 YYDKDF (reference sequence). The V end was cut by 5 bases, the J end by 6 bases, with 11 bases between. The CDR3, as DNA: TGTGCCACCAGCGAAGGACAGTTAAACATTCAGTACTTC. Residues: CATSEGQLNIQYF.

The chain combines TRBV6-2 or TRBV6-3 with TRBJ2-7; weak D call: TRBD2 (5 bases). The CDR3 totals 17 residues. Germline V gene data show CDR1 as MNHEY and CDR2 as SVGEGT. V shed 0 bases and J shed 4 bases, with 19 bases lying between them. The DNA for the CDR3 is TGTGCCAGCAGTTACTCGATGAGGGCCCCCGGGGTTTACGAGCAGTACTTC. This translates into CASSYSMRAPGVYEQYF.

V usage is TRBV5-1 and J usage is TRBJ2-5; 10 nucleotides match TRBD2. The CDR3 length is 16 residues. Germline loops: CDR1 SGHRS, CDR2 YFSETQ. Trimming at V came to 1 base and at J to 3 bases, leaving 6 bases not matched to a gene. The CDR3 DNA reads as TGCGCCAGCAGCTTGCGCGCTAGCGGGAGAGAAGAGACCCAGTACTTC. It encodes CASSLRASGREETQYF.

This chain links TRBV19 with TRBJ1-1; D call uncertain. Trimming took off 6 bases at V and 2 bases at J, with 25 bases between the two ends. Germline CDR1 is LNHDA and CDR2 is SQIVND (reference sequence). This CDR3 has 18 residues. The CDR3 reads CASRLMSFGLGGNTEAFF. The CDR3 nucleotides are TGTGCCAGTAGGTTGATGAGTTTTGGGTTAGGAGGCAACACTGAAGCTTTCTTT.

The chain employs TRBV28 and TRBJ2-7; 14 bases agree with TRBD2. Germline lookup yields CDR1 MDHEN and CDR2 SYDVKM. Unmatched junction bases numbered 4, after V lost 4 bases and J lost 5 bases. There are 15 residues in the CDR3. This chain's CDR3 is CASSSPTSGRDEQYF. DNA for the CDR3: TGTGCCAGCAGTTCGCCGACTAGCGGGAGGGACGAGCAGTACTTC.

The chain recombines TRBV4-1 with TRBJ2-1; 9 bases fit TRBD1. The V gene's germline CDR1 is MGHRA and CDR2 YSYEKL. The V segment lost 6 bases and the J segment 6 bases; nucleotides outside the gene matches: 6. This CDR3 is built from 14 residues. CDR3 loop: CASSPGQGPNEQFF. CDR3 DNA: TGCGCCAGCAGTCCGGGACAGGGCCCCAATGAGCAGTTCTTC.

The chain uses TRBV24-1 and TRBJ1-5, with D uncertain. Germline CDR1 and CDR2: KGHDR and SFDVKD. Between the trimmed V and J ends, which lost 3 bases and 1 base, there was a span of 6 bases. The CDR3 runs to 14 residues. CDR3 sequence reads: CATSDLQSNQPQHF. The CDR3 region has the DNA TGTGCCACCAGTGATCTACAGAGCAATCAGCCCCAGCATTTT.

The chain joins TRBV7-6 to TRBJ2-5, with a weak D call TRBD2 (6 bases). The V end lost 3 bases, the J end lost 4 bases, and 9 bases lay between the germline ends. The CDR3 loop spans 13 amino acids. CDR1 is SGHVS and CDR2 is FNYEAQ in the germline V gene. The CDR3 sequence: CASSLGLLETQYF. As DNA, the CDR3 is TGTGCCAGCAGCTTGGGACTGTTAGAGACCCAGTACTTC.

V gene TRBV15 combines with J gene TRBJ1-2; no clear D. Per the germline V gene, CDR1 is LNHNV and CDR2 is YYDKDF (reference sequence). Deletions cut 8 bases from V and 4 bases from J, with 20 bases between. The CDR3 consists of 15 residues. CDR3 sequence (DNA): TGTGCCACCTCCCTGGCAGGCCAGTTGTTCTATGGCTACACCTTC. Translation: CATSLAGQLFYGYTF.